The 8 T cell receptor beta chains presented below share a single source sample, sequenced in a study of blood T cell repertoires in COVID-19. Profiling relied on immunoSEQ multiplex PCR, and the TCRdb table lists in-frame clones only, not all of them. The sample lists around 180,000 clones, 88% seen once, with 4% to 5% in the top ten. Sequenced: peripheral blood. The receptors originated from a human donor in a cohort sampled during active COVID-19.

The chain uses TRBV4-1 and TRBJ2-3; no clear D. The germline gives CDR1 MGHRA, CDR2 YSYEKL. The CDR3 has 15 amino acids. Deletions cut 0 bases from V and 4 bases from J, with 11 bases between. Written as DNA, the CDR3 is TGCGCCAGCAGCCAAGATTCTGCGGTTTCAGATACGCAGTATTTT. Residues: CASSQDSAVSDTQYF.

CDR3 sequence reads: CASSGTVQETQYF. In DNA, the CDR3 is TGTGCCAGCAGCGGGACAGTCCAAGAGACCCAGTACTTC. The chain carries TRBV9 and TRBJ2-5, with D possibly being TRBD1 (6 bases). V lost 3 bases and J 1 base, leaving 7 bases between the germline ends. This CDR3 contains 13 residues. In germline, CDR1 is SGDLS, CDR2 YYNGEE. Based on the CDR3 plus reference TRBV9 and TRBJ2-5, the full variable domain is DSGVTQTPKHLITATGQRVTLRCSPRSGDLSVYWYQQSLDQGLQFLIQYYNGEERAKGNILERFSAQQFPDLHSELNLSSLELGDSALYFCASSGTVQETQYFGPGTRLLVL.

The chain links TRBV10-1 to TRBJ2-3; D may correspond to TRBD1 or TRBD2 (5 bases each). Germline CDR1 WNHNN, CDR2 SYGVQD (reference sequence). V lost 6 bases, J lost 6 bases, and 22 bases lay in between. This CDR3 contains 16 residues. Here the CDR3 DNA reads TGCGCCAGCAGCGAGGGTGGACACCTCTTGGGGGATACGCAGTATTTT. This translates into CASSEGGHLLGDTQYF.

Only a few counts were recorded for this clone. The genes are TRBV10-1 and TRBJ2-1; possibly TRBD2 for D (6 bases). The CDR3 covers 13 residues. V gave up 3 bases and J gave up 12 bases, with 15 bases separating them. Looked up from germline, CDR1 is WNHNN and CDR2 is SYGVQD (reference sequence). This CDR3 is CASSEAPGAGQFF. In DNA form, the CDR3 reads TGCGCCAGCAGTGAAGCCCCTGGAGCGGGGCAGTTCTTC.

This chain links TRBV7-2 with TRBJ1-2; possibly TRBD1 for D (6 bases). The V gene lost 1 base and the J gene lost 3 bases, with 9 bases spanning the gap. This CDR3 is built from 14 residues. Germline loops: CDR1 SGHTA, CDR2 FQGNSA. CDR3 amino acids: CASSLDPGDYGYTF. The CDR3, as DNA: TGTGCCAGCAGCTTAGACCCAGGGGACTATGGCTACACCTTC.

This clone appeared a single time. The J gene is TRBJ1-1, the V gene TRBV5-4, with a tentative D call TRBD1 (5 bases). Trimming pared 7 bases from V and 1 base from J, leaving 11 bases between. Germline V lookup: CDR1 SGHNT, CDR2 YYREEE (reference sequence). The CDR3 covers 13 residues. Here the CDR3 DNA reads TGTGCCAGCGGCATTCAGGGGAACACTGAAGCTTTCTTT. It is translated as CASGIQGNTEAFF.

This clone has only a few counts. The gene calls are TRBV28 and TRBJ2-7, with 8 bases identical to TRBD2. Germline CDR1 is MDHEN and CDR2 is SYDVKM. This CDR3 has 17 residues. J lost 7 bases, V lost 3 bases, and 17 bases had no gene match. CDR3 region: CASSFLQGTRGSREQYF. The CDR3, as DNA: TGTGCCAGCAGTTTCCTCCAAGGGACTAGAGGCTCAAGGGAGCAGTACTTC.

The V and J genes are TRBV18 and TRBJ1-2; 8 bases map to TRBD1. CDR3 length: 14 amino acids. Germline V gives CDR1 KGHSH, CDR2 LQKENI. V shed 0 bases and J 4 bases; nucleotides not matched to a gene: 1. The CDR3 bases are TGTGCCAGCTCACCACCGACAGGGGCCTATGGCTACACCTTC. The encoded protein is CASSPPTGAYGYTF. Full variable domain (outside the CDR3, taken from reference TRBV18 and TRBJ1-2): NAGVMQNPRHLVRRRGQEARLRCSPMKGHSHVYWYRQLPEEGLKFMVYLQKENIIDESGMPKERFSAEFPKEGPSILRIQQVVRGDSAAYFCASSPPTGAYGYTFGSGTRLTVV.